This T cell receptor (beta chain) was captured by sequencing in a study of molecular identifiers for immune sequencing clone quantification. Across the whole study: In the replicates, RNA derived from about 21,000 or 97,000 naive CD8 cells was divided into five parts, and four were sequenced.

This clonotype was detected ten times or more. TCRdb re-called the PCR reads through MiXCR, storing one row per CDR3 protein. The table has around 300,000 distinct CDR3 sequences, roughly 24% seen once; the top ten hold approximately 0.74%. The material sequenced was naive CD8+ T cells from blood, with Jurkat cell RNA spiked in. Subset described: FACS-sorted CD8+CD4-CCR7+CD45RA+ naive T cells. The clonotype originates from a human donor in good health. Some libraries in this study had Jurkat cell RNA spiked in.

The CDR3 DNA follows: TGTGCCAGCAGCTTAGTTCCGAGCTCCTACAATGAGCAGTTCTTC. Its protein is CASSLVPSSYNEQFF. The chain links TRBV7-2 to TRBJ2-1, with D hard to call. From germline, CDR1 is SGHTA and CDR2 FQGNSA. V was cut by 1 base and J by 0 bases, with 7 bases left in between. The CDR3 is made up of 15 amino acids.